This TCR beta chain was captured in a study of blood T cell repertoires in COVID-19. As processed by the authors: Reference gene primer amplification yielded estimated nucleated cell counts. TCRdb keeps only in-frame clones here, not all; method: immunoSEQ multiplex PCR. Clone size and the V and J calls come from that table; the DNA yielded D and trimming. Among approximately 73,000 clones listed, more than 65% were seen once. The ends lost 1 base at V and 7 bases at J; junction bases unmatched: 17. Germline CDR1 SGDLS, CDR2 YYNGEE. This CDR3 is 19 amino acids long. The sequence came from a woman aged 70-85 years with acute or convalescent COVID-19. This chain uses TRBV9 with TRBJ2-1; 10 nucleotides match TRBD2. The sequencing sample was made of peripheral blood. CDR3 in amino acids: CASSVNAPSGTSVFNEQFF. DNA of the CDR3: TGTGCCAGCAGCGTAAATGCCCCCTCCGGGACTAGCGTATTTAATGAGCAGTTCTTC. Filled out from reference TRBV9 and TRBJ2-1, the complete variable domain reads DSGVTQTPKHLITATGQRVTLRCSPRSGDLSVYWYQQSLDQGLQFLIQYYNGEERAKGNILERFSAQQFPDLHSELNLSSLELGDSALYFCASSVNAPSGTSVFNEQFFGPGTRLTVL.